A single sample gave rise to the 28 T cell receptor beta chains below, sequenced in a study of T cells in women clearing cervical HPV infection. Sequencing used immunoSEQ multiplex PCR; TCRdb keeps in-frame clones, though not all of them. This repertoire comprises 40,000 or so clones; its ten largest clones make up roughly 5.8%. The sequenced sample consisted of blood buffy coat. Receptors originate from a woman between 18 and 70 years old with a cervical HPV16 infection that either progressed to CIN3+ or cleared (not recorded which).

As concerns this clone: The sequenced fragment ends 3 residues before the CDR3 boundary, so the rest is inferred from the germline J gene. The chain joins TRBV11-2 to TRBJ2-7; 11 bases are shared with TRBD2. J was trimmed by 3 bases and V by 3 bases; bases with no gene match: 4. Germline CDR1 is SGHAT and CDR2 is FQNNGV. CDR3 size: 15 residues. The CDR3 loop is CASSFGLAGFYEQYF. The part of the CDR3 DNA that was read is TGTGCCAGCAGCTTCGGACTAGCGGGCTTCTACGAG.

Comment on this clone: The read comes to an end 3 residues before the CDR3 does, leaving the germline J gene to fill in the end. This chain uses TRBV14 with TRBJ2-2, with 7 bases aligning to TRBD2. Trimming took 4 bases from V and 0 from J; bases not matched to a gene: 8. Germline V lookup: CDR1 SGHDN, CDR2 FVKESK. There are 17 residues in the CDR3. CDR3 sequence reads: CASSPLLAESNTGELFF. Incomplete CDR3 DNA: TGTGCCAGCAGCCCACTCCTAGCGGAGTCGAACACCGGGGAG. The whole variable domain, filled in from reference TRBV14 and TRBJ2-2, reads EAGVTQFPSHSVIEKGQTVTLRCDPISGHDNLYWYRRVMGKEIKFLLHFVKESKQDESGMPNNRFLAERTGGTYSTLKVQPAELEDSGVYFCASSPLLAESNTGELFFGEGSRLTVL.

Comments on this clone: The CDR3 end falls 3 residues outside the read, so it is completed with the germline J gene. The rearrangement joins TRBV28 to TRBJ1-1; a possible D gene is TRBD1 (5 bases). CDR3 length: 14 amino acids. Germline CDR1 is MDHEN and CDR2 is SYDVKM. Trimming took off 5 bases at V and 4 bases at J, with 14 bases between the two ends. The CDR3 bases that were read are TGTGCCAGCAGTGCCCGGGGGTTGAGCACTGAA. Translation: CASSARGLSTE. The whole CDR3 sequence is CASSARGLSTEAFF.

With respect to this clone: From the germline J gene comes the end of the CDR3, since the read stops 3 residues before it. The gene calls are TRBV19 and TRBJ2-2; tentatively, D is TRBD1 (6 bases). CDR3 length: 14 amino acids. Germline assignment: CDR1 LNHDA and CDR2 SQIVND (reference sequence). Deletions cut 4 bases from V and 3 bases from J, with 9 bases between. CDR3 loop: CASSRDTYTGELFF. CDR3 DNA (partial): TGTGCCAGTAGTAGGGACACCTACACCGGGGAG.

CDR3 sequence: CAWSRSMNTEAFF. Incomplete CDR3 DNA: TGTGCCTGGAGTCGGTCGATGAACACTGAA. This sequence joins TRBV30 and TRBJ1-1; D is unclear. From the germline J gene comes the end of the CDR3, since the read stops 3 residues before it. The CDR3 consists of 13 residues. Germline V lookup: CDR1 GTSNPN, CDR2 SVGIG (reference sequence). Trimming took off 2 bases at V and 0 bases at J, with 7 bases between the two ends.

In the case of this clone: Read coverage stops 3 residues before the CDR3 terminus; the germline J gene supplies the remainder. The chain couples TRBV20-1 to TRBJ2-1, with 9 bases fitting TRBD2. The junction had 10 bases not matched to a gene; V was cut back by 1 base and J by 6 bases. Germline V gene data show CDR1 as DFQATT and CDR2 as SNEGSKA (reference sequence). The CDR3 spans 16 residues. The CDR3 bases that were read are TGCAGTGCTAGAGGGGTTAGCGGGAGTGTGGGCAATGAG. Translating gives CSARGVSGSVGNE. In full, the CDR3 is CSARGVSGSVGNEQFF.

Of note for this clone: The read finishes 3 residues shy of the CDR3 end, and the germline J gene is used to complete it. This chain connects TRBV7-8 to TRBJ1-1; possible D gene TRBD1, 5 bases. Per the germline V gene, CDR1 is SGHVS and CDR2 is FQNEAQ. The CDR3 covers 14 residues. Trimming shortened V by 3 bases and J by 3 bases, and 11 bases separated the two germline ends. Here the CDR3 reads CASSFQGGDTEAFF. The sequenced part of the CDR3 DNA is TGTGCCAGCAGCTTTCAGGGAGGGGACACTGAA.

About this clone itself: The read terminates 3 residues before the CDR3 end, so the remaining end is supplied by the germline J gene. The J gene is TRBJ1-1, the V gene TRBV6-2 or TRBV6-3; D not certain. V was cut by 2 bases and J by 2 bases, with 9 bases left in between. The CDR3 contains 14 residues. CDR1 MNHEY and CDR2 SVGEGT come from the germline V gene. CDR3 DNA (partial): TGTGCCAGCAGTTACGGGCAGCTAAACACTGAA. Amino acid sequence: CASSYGQLNTE. The complete CDR3 protein is CASSYGQLNTEAFF.

Of note for this clone: Read coverage stops 3 residues before the CDR3 terminus; the germline J gene supplies the remainder. The J gene is TRBJ2-1, the V gene TRBV20-1; 10 bases map to TRBD2. V was pared by 5 bases and J by 7 bases, with 11 bases of the junction left unmatched. The V gene's germline CDR1 is DFQATT and CDR2 SNEGSKA (reference sequence). The CDR3 length is 15 residues. Partial CDR3 DNA: TGCAGTGCTCCCCCAGCTAGCGGGAGTAAAAATGAG. Encoded protein: CSAPPASGSKNE. The full-length CDR3 reads as CSAPPASGSKNEQFF.

With regard to this clone: Read coverage stops 3 residues before the CDR3 terminus; the germline J gene supplies the remainder. The chain has TRBV7-9 and TRBJ2-4, with a tentative D call TRBD2 (5 bases). Germline lookup yields CDR1 SEHNR and CDR2 FQNEAQ (reference sequence). The length of the CDR3 is 14 residues. The CDR3 sequence is CASSSGLGDYGQYF. The CDR3 bases that were read are TGTGCCAGCAGCTCGGGGTTGGGAGACTATGGT.

To note about this clone: The read gets to within 3 residues of the CDR3 end, and the germline J gene fills in the rest. This chain uses TRBV18 with TRBJ2-4; possible D gene TRBD1, 5 bases. The germline V gene has CDR1 KGHSH and CDR2 LQKENI. The CDR3 is 15 residues long. The CDR3 spells CASSPTDQGAYGQYF. CDR3 DNA, as far as it was read: TGTGCCAGCTCACCCACGGATCAAGGGGCCTATGGT.

As regards this clone: The read stops 3 residues short of the end of the CDR3; the missing end is completed from the germline J gene. The J gene is TRBJ1-4, the V gene TRBV7-2; D unclear. The CDR3 runs to 14 residues. In germline, CDR1 is SGHTA, CDR2 FQGNSA. The CDR3 loop is CASSLNSNNSPLFF. The sequenced CDR3 bases are TGTGCCAGCAGCTTGAACAGTAATAATTCACCA.

CDR3 DNA, as far as it was read: TGTGCCACCAGGGGACAGGGGGCAGAGACC. Protein sequence: CATRGQGAET. The entire CDR3 protein reads CATRGQGAETQYF. The genes are TRBV24-1 and TRBJ2-5, with TRBD1 matching 12 bases. The read falls 3 residues short of the CDR3 end, and the missing part is taken from the germline J gene. Trimming took 7 bases from V and 4 from J; bases not matched to a gene: 0. Germline V gene data show CDR1 as KGHDR and CDR2 as SFDVKD. The CDR3 covers 13 residues.

Points on this clone: The CDR3 goes on 3 residues after the read ends, and that part is filled in from the germline J gene. The chain recombines TRBV11-2 with TRBJ2-1; a weak D match, TRBD2 (5 bases). The V end was cut by 0 bases, the J end by 7 bases, with 10 bases between. Germline V gene data show CDR1 as SGHAT and CDR2 as FQNNGV. This CDR3 spans 14 amino acids. Incomplete CDR3 DNA: TGTGCCAGCAGCTTAGATCTAAGAGGGAATGAG. It is translated as CASSLDLRGNE. The complete CDR3 protein is CASSLDLRGNEQFF.

About this clone: From the germline J gene comes the end of the CDR3, since the read stops 3 residues before it. V usage is TRBV4-1 and J usage is TRBJ2-1; 7 nucleotides align to TRBD1. CDR1 is MGHRA and CDR2 is YSYEKL in the germline V gene. The CDR3 is 14 residues long. V dropped 3 bases and J dropped 6; count of bases not matched to a gene: 5. This CDR3 is CASSQVTGFNEQFF. The sequenced CDR3 bases are TGCGCCAGCAGCCAGGTGACAGGGTTCAATGAG.

Turning to this clone: The observed sequence ends 3 residues before the CDR3 terminus, with the missing tail filled in from the germline J gene. This chain links TRBV20-1 with TRBJ2-1; 7 positions agree with TRBD1. V was clipped by 0 bases and J by 4 bases; unmatched bases: 9. This CDR3 comprises 16 residues. Germline lookup yields CDR1 DFQATT and CDR2 SNEGSKA (reference sequence). Partial CDR3 DNA: TGCAGTGCTAGAGATCTTTCAGGGGGATTTTACAATGAG. Translated: CSARDLSGGFYNE. The full CDR3 sequence reads CSARDLSGGFYNEQFF.

As regards this clone: The CDR3 goes on 3 residues after the read ends, and that part is filled in from the germline J gene. V gene TRBV5-1 combines with J gene TRBJ2-2; 11 bases are a match to TRBD2. There are 17 residues in the CDR3. Germline CDR1 is SGHRS and CDR2 is YFSETQ. After removal of 0 bases from V and 0 bases from J, the junction contained 1 base not matched to a gene. The CDR3 loop reads CASSLETSGTNTGELFF. CDR3 DNA, as far as it was read: TGCGCCAGCAGCTTGGAGACTAGCGGGACGAACACCGGGGAG.

In regard to this clone: The CDR3 is cut off 3 residues early in the read; its end comes from the germline J gene. The genes are TRBV5-1 and TRBJ2-3; 10 bases map to TRBD2. J gave up 4 bases and V 3 bases, and 5 bases lay outside the gene matches. The length of the CDR3 is 15 residues. Per germline, CDR1 SGHRS and CDR2 YFSETQ. CDR3 protein: CASSWGLASADTQYF. Partial CDR3 DNA: TGCGCCAGCAGCTGGGGACTAGCGAGCGCAGATACG.

As regards this clone: The read terminates 3 residues ahead of where the CDR3 ends, so the germline J gene completes it. The chain joins TRBV19 to TRBJ1-2; D not resolved. In germline, CDR1 is LNHDA, CDR2 SQIVND (reference sequence). V was clipped by 3 bases and J by 4 bases, with 12 bases between them. The CDR3 length is 14 residues. The CDR3 is CASSMLVLGYGYTF. CDR3 DNA, as far as it was read: TGTGCCAGTAGTATGCTGGTGCTCGGCTATGGC.

Details on this clone: The CDR3 extends 3 residues past the end of the read, so its final part is completed from the germline J gene. The chain recombines TRBV20-1 with TRBJ2-7; the D gene is possibly TRBD2 (7 bases). The CDR3 runs to 15 residues. Germline assignment: CDR1 DFQATT and CDR2 SNEGSKA (reference sequence). V was pared by 1 base and J by 1 base, with 14 bases between. The CDR3 protein is CSARVGAGASYEQYF. The sequenced CDR3 bases are TGCAGTGCTAGAGTAGGGGCGGGGGCGTCCTACGAG.

Note on this clone: The read ends 3 residues before the CDR3 terminus; that terminus is restored from the germline J gene. The V and J genes are TRBV10-1 and TRBJ2-1; 10 bases are a match to TRBD2. Per the germline V gene, CDR1 is WNHNN and CDR2 is SYGVQD (reference sequence). The CDR3 spans 17 residues. The V and J ends lost 5 bases and 1 base, in that order; junction bases with no gene match: 8. The CDR3 sequence: CASSRSGLASSYNEQFF. CDR3 DNA, as far as it was read: TGCGCCAGCAGTAGATCGGGACTAGCGAGTTCCTACAATGAG.

Remarks on this clone: Sequencing ends 3 residues short of the CDR3 end; the germline J gene provides the rest. The chain combines TRBV19 with TRBJ1-5; the match to TRBD1 covers 7 bases. The CDR3 has 13 residues. Germline CDR1 and CDR2: LNHDA and SQIVND (reference sequence). V was clipped by 7 bases and J by 5 bases; unmatched bases: 5. CDR3 DNA (partial): TGTGCCAGTACGTGGCAGGGGGATCAGCCC. It yields the protein CASTWQGDQP. The CDR3 reads in full as CASTWQGDQPQHF.

About this clone itself: Sequencing ends 3 residues short of the CDR3 end; the germline J gene provides the rest. The chain couples TRBV19 to TRBJ1-1; possibly TRBD1 for D (5 bases). This CDR3 is 12 amino acids long. Germline V lookup: CDR1 LNHDA, CDR2 SQIVND (reference sequence). V lost 5 bases and J 5 bases, leaving 9 bases between the germline ends. CDR3 protein: CASSVGGTEAFF. Partial CDR3 DNA: TGTGCCAGTAGTGTGGGGGGGACTGAA. Combining the CDR3 with reference TRBV19 and TRBJ1-1 gives the whole variable domain DGGITQSPKYLFRKEGQNVTLSCEQNLNHDAMYWYRQDPGQGLRLIYYSQIVNDFQKGDIAEGYSVSREKKESFPLTVTSAQKNPTAFYLCASSVGGTEAFFGQGTRLTVV.

In the case of this clone: The read halts 3 residues ahead of the CDR3 end, with the missing end drawn from the germline J gene. The chain combines TRBV7-6 with TRBJ1-1, with D unresolved. This CDR3 has 13 residues. Per the germline V gene, CDR1 is SGHVS and CDR2 is FNYEAQ. The covered CDR3 bases are TGTGCCAGCAGGAAAGGCAGCAGCGACGAG. Residues: CASRKGSSDE. The entire CDR3 protein is CASRKGSSDEAFF. The variable domain in full, completed from reference TRBV7-6 and TRBJ1-1, reads GAGVSQSPRYKVTKRGQDVALRCDPISGHVSLYWYRQALGQGPEFLTYFNYEAQQDKSGLPNDRFSAERPEGSISTLTIQRTEQRDSAMYRCASRKGSSDEAFFGQGTRLTVV.

CDR3 DNA (partial): TGTGCCAGCAGGACTAGAATCACAGATACC. This translates into CASRTRITDT. The whole CDR3 region reads CASRTRITDTYTF. This chain joins TRBV11-1 and TRBJ1-2; D gene unclear. The read halts 3 residues ahead of the CDR3 end, with the missing end drawn from the germline J gene. Per the germline V gene, CDR1 is SGHAT and CDR2 is FQDESV (reference sequence). CDR3 size: 13 residues. Looking up the rest from reference TRBV11-1 and TRBJ1-2 gives the full variable domain: EAEVAQSPRYKITEKSQAVAFWCDPISGHATLYWYRQILGQGPELLVQFQDESVVDDSQLPKDRFSAERLKGVDSTLKIQPAELGDSAMYLCASRTRITDTYTFGSGTRLTVV.

Comments on this clone: The CDR3 end lies 3 residues beyond the end of the read and is filled in from the germline J gene. This rearrangement joins TRBV10-2 to TRBJ1-2; no definite D call. The CDR3 has 12 amino acids. V gave up 6 bases and J gave up 2 bases, with 7 bases separating them. Germline V gene data show CDR1 as WSHSY and CDR2 as SAAADI. This CDR3 is CASRAENYGYTF. The part of the CDR3 DNA that was read is TGCGCCAGCAGGGCAGAGAACTATGGC.

A remark on this clone: The CDR3 end falls 3 residues outside the read, so it is completed with the germline J gene. This chain uses TRBV20-1 with TRBJ2-2; a possible D gene is TRBD2 (5 bases). V dropped 2 bases and J dropped 1 base, with 8 bases sitting between them. This CDR3 is built from 14 residues. Germline CDR1 reads DFQATT; CDR2 reads SNEGSKA (reference sequence). The CDR3 reads CSARQSGNTGELFF. CDR3 DNA, as far as it was read: TGCAGTGCTAGACAAAGCGGGAACACCGGGGAG.

Concerning this clone itself: One end of the junction does not line up with germline, which may come from a read error. Read coverage stops 3 residues before the CDR3 terminus; the germline J gene supplies the remainder. This chain joins TRBV7-7 and TRBJ2-5; D gene uncertain. The CDR3 extends over 12 amino acids. From germline, CDR1 is SSHAT and CDR2 FNYEAQ (reference sequence). CDR3 in amino acids: CASSLHGETQYF. CDR3 bases read: TGTGCTAGCAGCTTGCACGGGGAGACC.